This T cell receptor beta chain is drawn from a study of blood T cell repertoires in COVID-19. Sequenced by immunoSEQ multiplex PCR; TCRdb stores in-frame clones only, minus some. The table records approximately 90,000 clones, roughly 82% of them present only once. Per germline, CDR1 SNHLY and CDR2 FYNNEI. The CDR3 runs to 15 residues. V shed 1 base and J shed 1 base, with 10 bases lying between them. This receptor was identified in a man in his sixties with acute or convalescent COVID-19. The sequenced sample consisted of peripheral blood. The chain links TRBV2 to TRBJ1-1, with unresolved D. The CDR3, as DNA: TGTGCCAGCAGTGAAGGGAGACGGCGGAACACTGAAGCTTTCTTT. It translates to CASSEGRRRNTEAFF. Complete variable domain (other parts from reference TRBV2 and TRBJ1-1): EPEVTQTPSHQVTQMGQEVILRCVPISNHLYFYWYRQILGQKVEFLVSFYNNEISEKSEIFDDQFSVERPDGSNFTLKIRSTKLEDSAMYFCASSEGRRRNTEAFFGQGTRLTVV.